This record concerns one T cell receptor (beta chain) sequence. This record comes from a study of blood T cell repertoires in COVID-19. Study-level background: Sources were T cells, B-cell-depleted T cells, or PBMCs; the material itself was cDNA or gDNA.

V was trimmed by 0 bases and J by 4 bases, leaving 13 bases between them. Germline lookup yields CDR1 SGHDT and CDR2 YYEEEE. CDR3 length equals 15 residues. Cohorts were determined from participant-reported clinical history. The authors' processing: From reference gene primer amplification, estimates of nucleated cell counts were derived. Sequencing was performed with immunoSEQ multiplex PCR; in TCRdb, only in-frame clones are kept and a portion is missing. The V and J calls and clone size are taken from that table; D and trimming were inferred from the DNA. The sample shows about 430,000 clones, around nine tenths of them seen only once.

Input material: PBMCs or T cells enriched from blood (not recorded which). The clonotype comes from a woman aged 18-29 years who had been exposed to COVID-19. The genes are TRBV5-6 and TRBJ1-2; maybe TRBD1 (5 bases). The CDR3 DNA is TGTGCCAGCAGCTTGGATGGCGCAGGGCCCTATGGCTACACCTTC. It specifies CASSLDGAGPYGYTF.